Listed below are T cell receptor beta chains from one sample, sequenced in a study of PD-1 blockade in classical Hodgkin lymphoma. Measured with immunoSEQ multiplex PCR; TCRdb has only the in-frame clones, and not every one. Here the sample spans roughly 81,000 clones, about 90% being singletons. The sequences come from peripheral blood mononuclear cells (PBMCs), collected before the second cycle of nivolumab. These receptors were collected from a human donor with classical Hodgkin lymphoma. CDR3s include the opening cysteine and the closing phenylalanine or tryptophan. D genes are given only for firm matches. Clone size is not always given. Where it is, it says once, few, many or a class for expanded clones.

cdr3_aa cdr3_nt j_call v_call clone_size cdr3_length d_call
CASREHQGRQPQHF TGTGCCAGCAGAGAGCATCAGGGTCGTCAGCCCCAGCATTTT TRBJ1-5 TRBV2 - 14 -
CASSTIPGNEQYF TGTGCCAGTAGTACCATTCCAGGGAACGAGCAGTACTTC TRBJ2-7 TRBV19 - 13 -
CAWSPRARTGMIGEQYF TGTGCCTGGAGCCCACGAGCCAGGACGGGAATGATTGGCGAGCAGTACTTC TRBJ2-7 TRBV30 - 17 -
CASSSTRDSYPHRHF TGTGCCAGCAGCTCCACCCGGGACAGCTACCCCCACCGGCACTTC TRBJ2-7 TRBV5-6 - 15 TRBD1
CASSLGGQSYNEQFF TGTGCCAGCAGCTTGGGGGGACAGTCCTACAATGAGCAGTTCTTC TRBJ2-1 TRBV7-2 - 15 -
CASSLAPGDTTDTQYF TGCGCCAGCAGCTTGGCCCCGGGAGACACCACAGATACGCAGTATTTT TRBJ2-3 TRBV5-1 - 16 -
CASRGGLAGVYNEQFF TGTGCCAGCAGGGGGGGACTAGCGGGAGTTTACAATGAGCAGTTCTTC TRBJ2-1 TRBV2 - 16 TRBD2
CASSLPRDVLADEQYF TGTGCCAGCAGTCTGCCCCGAGACGTGTTAGCGGACGAGCAGTACTTC TRBJ2-7 TRBV28 - 16 -
CASSLPLGRTYEQYF TGTGCCAGCAGCTTGCCTTTGGGACGGACCTACGAGCAGTACTTC TRBJ2-7 TRBV7-9 - 15 -
CASSVVLGGGEQFF TGTGCCAGCAGCGTAGTTCTGGGAGGTGGGGAGCAGTTCTTC TRBJ2-1 TRBV9 - 14 -
CASRRLAGYGNEKLFF TGTGCCAGCCGGAGGCTCGCAGGTTATGGTAATGAAAAACTGTTTTTT TRBJ1-4 TRBV27 - 16 -
CASSAIRGYEQFF TGCGCCAGCAGTGCCATCAGGGGCTATGAGCAGTTCTTC TRBJ2-1 TRBV10-1 - 13 -
CASSGRGDRGPYEQYF TGTGCCAGCAGCGGGAGGGGGGACAGGGGTCCCTACGAGCAGTACTTC TRBJ2-7 TRBV9 - 16 TRBD1
CASSGIQGGSGGDTEAFF TGTGCCAGCAGCGGGATTCAAGGGGGCTCCGGTGGGGACACTGAAGCTTTCTTT TRBJ1-1 TRBV25-1 - 18 TRBD1
CASSPRTTGDRNPGELFF TGTGCCAGCAGCCCTCGGACAACGGGGGACCGTAACCCCGGGGAGCTGTTTTTT TRBJ2-2 TRBV11-3 - 18 -
CASSFSGSYNEQFF TGTGCCAGCAGTTTTAGCGGGAGTTACAATGAGCAGTTCTTC TRBJ2-1 TRBV27 - 14 TRBD2
CASSPTSVNEQFF TGTGCCAGCAGCCCGACCAGCGTCAATGAGCAGTTCTTC TRBJ2-1 TRBV7-2 - 13 -
CASSQGGRGRDYGYTF TGTGCCAGCAGCCAAGGGGGCCGGGGAAGGGACTATGGCTACACCTTC TRBJ1-2 TRBV14 - 16 -
CASSLGPGNVDEQYF TGTGCCAGCAGCTTAGGGCCGGGGAATGTGGACGAGCAGTACTTC TRBJ2-7 TRBV7-9 - 15 -
CASSQVRTGTNTGELFF TGTGCCAGCAGCCAAGTTCGGACAGGGACGAACACCGGGGAGCTGTTTTTT TRBJ2-2 TRBV5-4 - 17 TRBD1
CAINSLAGASEQYF TGTGCCATCAATAGCCTAGCGGGAGCCTCCGAGCAGTACTTC TRBJ2-7 TRBV10-3 once 14 TRBD2
CASSLTGDSGANVLTF TGCGCCAGCAGCTTGACGGGGGACTCTGGGGCCAACGTCCTGACTTTC TRBJ2-6 TRBV5-1 once 16 -
CASSLDFYEQYF TGCGCCAGCAGCCTAGATTTCTACGAGCAGTACTTC TRBJ2-7 TRBV5-1 - 12 -
CSVGQLNQPQHF TGCAGCGTCGGACAGTTGAATCAGCCCCAGCATTTT TRBJ1-5 TRBV29-1 once 12 -
CASSVEGLRTPTDTQYF TGTGCCAGCAGCGTAGAAGGACTCCGCACCCCCACAGATACGCAGTATTTT TRBJ2-3 TRBV9 once 17 -
CASSWALGGNYGYTF TGTGCCAGCAGCTGGGCATTGGGAGGGAACTATGGCTACACCTTC TRBJ1-2 TRBV4-2 - 15 -
CASSQSSGRGWQFF TGCGCCAGCAGCCAATCAAGCGGGAGAGGATGGCAGTTCTTC TRBJ2-1 TRBV4-1 - 14 TRBD2
CSVVTNTEAFF TGCAGCGTTGTAACGAACACTGAAGCTTTCTTT TRBJ1-1 TRBV29-1 - 11 -
CASSTNRLGGTQYF TGTGCCAGCAGCACAAACAGGCTAGGGGGGACCCAGTACTTC TRBJ2-5 TRBV25-1 - 14 -
CASSERTGASGANVLTF TGTGCCAGCAGTGAGCGGACAGGGGCGTCGGGGGCCAACGTCCTGACTTTC TRBJ2-6 TRBV2 - 17 TRBD1
CASSQLGLREVSTDTQYF TGCGCCAGCAGTCAATTAGGTTTGCGGGAGGTAAGCACAGATACGCAGTATTTT TRBJ2-3 TRBV23-1 - 18 TRBD2
CASSKGPAGNTGELFF TGTGCCAGCAGCAAAGGACCAGCGGGAAACACCGGGGAGCTGTTTTTT TRBJ2-2 TRBV21-1 - 16 -
CASSPGLRTDTQYF TGTGCCAGCAGCCCGGGACTACGGACAGATACGCAGTATTTT TRBJ2-3 TRBV7-9 - 14 TRBD2
CASSWAGGRGTEAFF TGCGCCAGCAGCTGGGCGGGGGGGCGAGGCACTGAAGCTTTCTTT TRBJ1-1 TRBV5-1 - 15 -
CASSFVPEETQYF TGTGCCAGCAGTTTTGTCCCCGAAGAGACCCAGTACTTC TRBJ2-5 TRBV27 - 13 -
CSVGARNANTGELFF TGCAGCGTTGGGGCGAGGAATGCGAACACCGGGGAGCTGTTTTTT TRBJ2-2 TRBV29-1 - 15 -
CASGRGTDYEQYF TGTGCCAGCGGACGCGGGACAGACTACGAGCAGTACTTC TRBJ2-7 TRBV2 - 13 -
CASSSQGRRTSRAYEQYF TGTGCCAGCAGTTCACAGGGTCGGAGAACGTCAAGGGCCTACGAGCAGTACTTC TRBJ2-7 TRBV28 - 18 -
CASSLTSGNTGELFF TGTGCCAGCAGTTTGACTAGCGGGAACACCGGGGAGCTGTTTTTT TRBJ2-2 TRBV27 - 15 TRBD2
CASSQVGTGGTDTQYF TGCGCCAGCAGCCAAGTTGGAACAGGGGGCACAGATACGCAGTATTTT TRBJ2-3 TRBV4-1 - 16 TRBD1
CASSETGQGNYGYTF TGTGCCAGTAGCGAAACGGGACAGGGGAACTATGGCTACACCTTC TRBJ1-2 TRBV19 - 15 TRBD1
CASRWRVNTEAFF TGTGCCAGCCGTTGGAGGGTGAACACTGAAGCTTTCTTT TRBJ1-1 TRBV2 - 13 -
CSAAMAVEQYF TGCAGTGCTGCCATGGCTGTCGAGCAGTACTTC TRBJ2-7 TRBV20-1 - 11 -
CASSLGTEAYEQYF TGCGCCAGCAGCTTGGGGACCGAAGCTTACGAGCAGTACTTC TRBJ2-7 TRBV5-1 - 14 -
CASRSGTYSGNTIYF TGTGCCAGCAGGTCGGGCACCTACTCTGGAAACACCATATATTTT TRBJ1-3 TRBV28 - 15 -
CAISARFTDTQYF TGTGCCATCAGTGCCAGGTTCACAGATACGCAGTATTTT TRBJ2-3 TRBV10-3 - 13 -
CASSYQETQYF TGCGCCAGCAGCTACCAAGAGACCCAGTACTTC TRBJ2-5 TRBV5-1 - 11 -
CASAMLGLREQYF TGTGCCAGCGCAATGCTTGGGCTGCGCGAGCAGTACTTC TRBJ2-7 TRBV27 - 13 -
CAWRVENTEAFF TGTGCCTGGAGGGTGGAGAACACTGAAGCTTTCTTT TRBJ1-1 TRBV30 few 12 -
CASSSGQANTGELFF TGTGCCAGCAGCTCTGGACAGGCGAACACCGGGGAGCTGTTTTTT TRBJ2-2 TRBV7-6 - 15 TRBD1
CASNRDGNQPQHF TGTGCCAGTAACAGGGACGGCAATCAGCCCCAGCATTTT TRBJ1-5 TRBV19 few 13 -
CASSPPQGQGGYTF TGTGCCAGCAGTCCGCCCCAGGGCCAGGGGGGCTACACCTTC TRBJ1-2 TRBV6-6 - 14 -
CASSLSGANADTQYF TGTGCCAGCAGCTTATCGGGGGCTAACGCAGATACGCAGTATTTT TRBJ2-3 TRBV11-3 - 15 -
CASSYLGVETQYF TGTGCCAGCAGTTATTTGGGTGTGGAGACCCAGTACTTC TRBJ2-5 TRBV6-5 once 13 -
CASSGRHQLPQHF TGTGCCAGTAGTGGGAGACACCAATTGCCCCAGCATTTT TRBJ1-5 TRBV19 - 13 -